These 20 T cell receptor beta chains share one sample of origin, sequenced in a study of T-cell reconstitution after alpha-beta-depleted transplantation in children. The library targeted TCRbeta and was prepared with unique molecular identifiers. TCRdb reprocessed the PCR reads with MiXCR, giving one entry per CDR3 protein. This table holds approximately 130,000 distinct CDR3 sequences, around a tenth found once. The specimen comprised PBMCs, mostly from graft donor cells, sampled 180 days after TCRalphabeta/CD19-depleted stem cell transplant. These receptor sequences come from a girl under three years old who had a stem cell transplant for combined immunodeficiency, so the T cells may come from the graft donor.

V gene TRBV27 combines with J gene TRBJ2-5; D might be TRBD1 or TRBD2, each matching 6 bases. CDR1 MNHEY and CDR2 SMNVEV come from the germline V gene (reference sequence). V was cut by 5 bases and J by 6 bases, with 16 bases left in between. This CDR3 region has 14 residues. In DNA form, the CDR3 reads TGTGCCAGCAGTCACCGGAGGGGGAGTAAGACCCAGTACTTC. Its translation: CASSHRRGSKTQYF.

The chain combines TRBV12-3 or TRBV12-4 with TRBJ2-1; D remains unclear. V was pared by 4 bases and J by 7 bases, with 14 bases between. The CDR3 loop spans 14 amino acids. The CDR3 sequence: CASSSRRQLNEQFF. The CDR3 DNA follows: TGTGCCAGCAGTTCTCGGCGTCAGCTTAATGAGCAGTTCTTC.

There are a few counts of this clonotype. The CDR3 bases are TGTGCCAGCAGCCACAGGGGCGTTAATTCACCCCTCCACTTT. Translating gives CASSHRGVNSPLHF. The chain couples TRBV7-9 to TRBJ1-6; 7 nucleotides match TRBD1. V trimming: 5 bases; J trimming: 6 bases; junction bases outside the gene matches: 4. CDR1 SEHNR and CDR2 FQNEAQ come from the germline V gene (reference sequence). This CDR3 spans 14 amino acids.

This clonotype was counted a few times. This CDR3 is CASSLGRVDRPIIAKNIQYF. For the CDR3, the DNA is TGCGCCAGCAGCCTCGGGAGGGTGGACAGGCCCATTATAGCCAAAAACATTCAGTACTTC. V and J are TRBV5-1 and TRBJ2-4; D might be TRBD2 (8 bases). The CDR3 totals 20 residues. Per germline, CDR1 SGHRS and CDR2 YFSETQ. V was trimmed by 4 bases and J by 0 bases, leaving 26 bases between them.

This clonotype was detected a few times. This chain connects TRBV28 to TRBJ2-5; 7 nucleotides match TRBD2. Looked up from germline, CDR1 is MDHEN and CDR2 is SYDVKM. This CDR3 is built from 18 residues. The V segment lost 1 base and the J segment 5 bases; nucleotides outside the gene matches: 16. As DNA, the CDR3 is TGTGCCAGCAGTTTATTTTATGTGAGGGGCAGGCGGGAGGAGACCCAGTACTTC. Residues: CASSLFYVRGRREETQYF.

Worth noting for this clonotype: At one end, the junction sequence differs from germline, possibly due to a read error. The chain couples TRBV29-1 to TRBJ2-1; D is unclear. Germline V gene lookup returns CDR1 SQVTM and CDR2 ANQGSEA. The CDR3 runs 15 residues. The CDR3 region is CGVEDLTVSYNEQFF. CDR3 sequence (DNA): TGCGGCGTTGAAGATCTAACGGTCTCCTACAATGAGCAGTTCTTC.

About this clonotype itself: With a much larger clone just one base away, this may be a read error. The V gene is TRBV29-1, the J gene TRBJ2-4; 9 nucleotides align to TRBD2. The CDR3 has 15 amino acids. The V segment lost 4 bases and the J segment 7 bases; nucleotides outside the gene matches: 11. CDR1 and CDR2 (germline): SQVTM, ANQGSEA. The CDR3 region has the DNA TGCAGCGTTGGGGTGCGGGAGGGGCCCACGAACATTCAGTACTTC. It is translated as CSVGVREGPTNIQYF.

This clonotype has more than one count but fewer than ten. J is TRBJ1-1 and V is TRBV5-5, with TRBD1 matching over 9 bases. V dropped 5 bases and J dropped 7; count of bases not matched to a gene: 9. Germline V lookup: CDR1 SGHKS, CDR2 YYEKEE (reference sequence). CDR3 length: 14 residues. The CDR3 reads CASSLDRGIGEAFF. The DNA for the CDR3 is TGTGCCAGCAGTCTCGACAGGGGGATTGGTGAAGCTTTCTTT.

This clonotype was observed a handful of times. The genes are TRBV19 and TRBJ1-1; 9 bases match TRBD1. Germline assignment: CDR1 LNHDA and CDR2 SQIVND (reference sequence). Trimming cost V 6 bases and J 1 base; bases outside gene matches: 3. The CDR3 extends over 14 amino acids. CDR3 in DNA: TGTGCCAGTAGGGACAGGGGAAGGAACACTGAAGCTTTCTTT. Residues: CASRDRGRNTEAFF.

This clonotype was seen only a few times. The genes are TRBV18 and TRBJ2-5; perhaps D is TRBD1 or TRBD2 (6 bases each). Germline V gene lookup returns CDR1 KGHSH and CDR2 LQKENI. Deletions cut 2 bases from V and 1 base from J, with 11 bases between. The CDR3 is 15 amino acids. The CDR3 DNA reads TGTGCCAGCTCACCAGTGTGGGGGGCCCAAGAGACCCAGTACTTC. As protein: CASSPVWGAQETQYF.

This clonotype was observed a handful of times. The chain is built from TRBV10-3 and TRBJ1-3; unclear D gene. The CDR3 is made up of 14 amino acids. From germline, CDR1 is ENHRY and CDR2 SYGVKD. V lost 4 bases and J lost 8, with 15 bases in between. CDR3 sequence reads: CAISGPTIADTIYF. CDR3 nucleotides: TGTGCCATCAGTGGACCCACTATAGCGGACACCATATATTTT.

The CDR3 is CASSSPMLAGGNNEQFF. Written as DNA, the CDR3 is TGTGCCAGCAGCTCCCCCATGTTAGCGGGAGGCAACAATGAGCAGTTCTTC. The chain carries TRBV7-9 and TRBJ2-1; 10 bases are a match to TRBD2. The junction had 11 bases not matched to a gene; V was cut back by 4 bases and J by 5 bases. Germline-derived CDR1 and CDR2 are SEHNR and FQNEAQ (reference sequence). The CDR3 is 17 residues long.

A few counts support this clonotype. The CDR3: CASSLSLANEQFF. CDR3 bases: TGTGCCAGCAGTTTATCGCTCGCCAATGAGCAGTTCTTC. V gene TRBV27 combines with J gene TRBJ2-1; no clear D. The V end was cut by 0 bases, the J end by 6 bases, with 6 bases between. CDR3 length: 13 amino acids. Germline V gene lookup returns CDR1 MNHEY and CDR2 SMNVEV (reference sequence).

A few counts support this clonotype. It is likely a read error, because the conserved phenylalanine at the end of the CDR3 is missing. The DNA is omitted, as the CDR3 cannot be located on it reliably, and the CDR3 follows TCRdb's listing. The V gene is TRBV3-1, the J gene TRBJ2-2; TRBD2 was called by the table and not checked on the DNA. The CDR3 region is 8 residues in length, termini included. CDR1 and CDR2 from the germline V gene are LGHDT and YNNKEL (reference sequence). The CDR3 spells CASSQQAG.

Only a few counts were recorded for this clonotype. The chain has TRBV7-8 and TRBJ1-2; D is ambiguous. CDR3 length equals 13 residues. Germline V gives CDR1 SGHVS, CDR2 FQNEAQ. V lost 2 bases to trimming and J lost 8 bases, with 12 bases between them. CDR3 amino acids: CASSLKATRGYTF. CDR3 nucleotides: TGTGCCAGCAGCTTAAAGGCCACGAGGGGCTACACCTTC.

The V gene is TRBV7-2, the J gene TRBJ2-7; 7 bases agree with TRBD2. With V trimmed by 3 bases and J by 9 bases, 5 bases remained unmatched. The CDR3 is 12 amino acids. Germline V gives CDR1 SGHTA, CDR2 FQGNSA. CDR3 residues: CASSLGGSLQYF. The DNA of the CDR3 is TGTGCCAGCAGCTTGGGAGGGAGCCTGCAGTACTTC.

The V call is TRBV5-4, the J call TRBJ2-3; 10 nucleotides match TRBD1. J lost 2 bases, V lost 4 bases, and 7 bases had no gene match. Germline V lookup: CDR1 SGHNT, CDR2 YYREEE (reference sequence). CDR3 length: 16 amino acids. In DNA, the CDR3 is TGTGCCAGCAGCCCAAGGGGACAGGGGTTCACAGATACGCAGTATTTT. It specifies CASSPRGQGFTDTQYF.

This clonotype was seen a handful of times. The CDR3 DNA sequence: TGTGCCAGCAGCGTAGGGTACAGCTCTCCTTACGAGCAGTACTTC. Translating it yields CASSVGYSSPYEQYF. This chain joins TRBV12-3 or TRBV12-4 and TRBJ2-7; D unresolved. The CDR3 contains 15 residues. V lost 6 bases, J lost 4 bases, and 19 bases lay in between.

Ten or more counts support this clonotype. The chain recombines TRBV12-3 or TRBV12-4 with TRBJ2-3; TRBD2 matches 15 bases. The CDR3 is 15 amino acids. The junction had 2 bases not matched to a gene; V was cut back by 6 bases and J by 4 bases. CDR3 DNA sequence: TGTGCCAGCAGGAGGACTAGCGGGGGGGCAGATACGCAGTATTTT. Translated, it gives CASRRTSGGADTQYF.

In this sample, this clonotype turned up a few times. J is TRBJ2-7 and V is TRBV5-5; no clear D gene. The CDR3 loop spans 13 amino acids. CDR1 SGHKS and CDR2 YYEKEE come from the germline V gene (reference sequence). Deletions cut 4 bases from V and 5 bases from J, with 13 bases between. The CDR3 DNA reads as TGTGCCAGCAGCGCTAGGATCCTCCACGAGCAGTACTTC. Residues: CASSARILHEQYF.